Included here is one TCR beta chain sequence, with context. As yet, its antigen is unknown. The study drew donors from healthy Caucasian individuals in Russia aged 6 to 90. The data stem from a study of blood T cells in healthy people across ages. Primers used in a second PCR of about 6 to 11 cycles were a sample-barcoded 5' primer and a J-beta primer mix. Each of the cDNA molecules was tagged by a template-switch adaptor with 12 random nucleotides. Each CDR3 protein is one row after TCRdb ran MiXCR on the 5' RACE reads. Of about 1.4 million distinct CDR3 sequences in the sample, 59% were seen once. Study-wide findings and caveats: The long-lived group displayed more naive CD4+ cells, plus higher diversity, than the aged donors did. The unknown donor CMV status may have confounded expanded clonotype changes.

The V end was cut by 4 bases, the J end by 3 bases, with 13 bases between. The germline V gene has CDR1 MNHEY and CDR2 SMNVEV (reference sequence). This CDR3 has 14 residues. The sample was blood. The origin of this receptor is a man between 18 and 29 years old in good health. This rearrangement joins TRBV27 to TRBJ2-7; D perhaps matches TRBD1 (6 bases). The CDR3 protein is CASSSPLTGYEQYF. CDR3 bases: TGTGCCAGCAGTTCCCCTTTGACAGGCTACGAGCAGTACTTC.